This T cell receptor beta chain comes out of a study of cytomegalovirus exposure and HLA in healthy donors. The study, taken as a whole, reports: Cytomegalovirus status was reportedly diagnosed by the classifier with high sensitivity and specificity. Three CMV-associated chains proved CMV antigen-specific in vitro. Most TCR sequences were rare, but some public TCRs occurred in many donors.

Donors were drawn from the approximately 120-subject validation cohort, separate from the approximately 680-subject first cohort. This CDR3 is 16 amino acids long. Trimming shortened V by 0 bases and J by 3 bases, and 16 bases separated the two germline ends. The germline gives CDR1 SGHNT, CDR2 YYREEE (reference sequence). The protocol was immunoSEQ multiplex PCR, while the TCRdb copy is restricted to in-frame clones and leaves out a portion. The sample holds 200,000 to 250,000 clones; roughly 83% are singletons and the top ten take roughly 13%. Note on this clone: Its cognate antigen is unknown.

The chain uses TRBV5-4 and TRBJ2-7, with unresolved D. Sequencing was carried out using PBMCs. This receptor was taken from a woman in her thirties in good health and CMV-seropositive. The CDR3, as DNA: TGTGCCAGCAGCTTGGAAGGGCGGAGAGCCTTCTACGAGCAGTACTTC. Its protein is CASSLEGRRAFYEQYF. The full variable domain, in which reference TRBV5-4 and TRBJ2-7 provide the parts outside the CDR3, is ETGVTQSPTHLIKTRGQQVTLRCSSQSGHNTVSWYQQALGQGPQFIFQYYREEENGRGNFPPRFSGLQFPNYSSELNVNALELDDSALYLCASSLEGRRAFYEQYFGPGTRLTVT.